The source of this T cell receptor (beta chain) is a study of memory CD4+ T cells and cytomegalovirus serostatus. By share, this clone counts as medium-sized. Antigen specificity is unknown. Study-level findings and limits: Of 150 to 200 reported CMV TCRbeta sequences, under 70 were found in memory CD4+ repertoires.

Germline V gives CDR1 SGHDN, CDR2 FVKESK. Trimming removed 1 base from V and 4 bases from J; junction bases left unmatched: 6. The CDR3 has 15 residues. Some clones are missing from TCRdb's copy, which holds only in-frame ones; the method was immunoSEQ multiplex PCR. The table lists some 58,000 clones, roughly 80% of them singletons. The sort gate was single viable CD3+CD4+CD8-CD45RO+ cells for memory CD4+ T cells. The receptor was derived from an adult in good health and CMV-seronegative. The sample was memory CD4+ T cells from blood. The chain links TRBV14 to TRBJ1-2; TRBD1 aligns across 7 bases. CDR3 nucleotide sequence: TGTGCCAGCAGCCAAGGGGACAGTCGAACCTATGGCTACACCTTC. The encoded protein is CASSQGDSRTYGYTF.